This T cell receptor (beta chain) emerged from a study of lymphopenia after photon versus proton radiotherapy. General study findings and limits: Under photons, naive T cells and diversity fell while effector/memory populations rose.

Of note for this clone: The antigen is undetermined.

Here immunoSEQ multiplex PCR was the method, and the copy in TCRdb shows in-frame clones only, minus some. The sample carries approximately 70,000 clones, roughly nine tenths recorded once. Looked up from germline, CDR1 is SGHTA and CDR2 is FQGNSA. V was pared by 4 bases and J by 6 bases, with 18 bases between. The CDR3 runs to 15 residues. The source material was peripheral blood, sampled from a patient treated with proton-based radiotherapy. The TCR sequence derives from a man aged 80 or over with esophageal cancer. The genes are TRBV7-2 and TRBJ1-1; D is perhaps TRBD1 (5 bases). CDR3 region: CASSSGPSSLAEAFF. The CDR3 bases are TGTGCCAGCAGCTCGGGACCCTCCTCTCTTGCTGAAGCTTTCTTT.